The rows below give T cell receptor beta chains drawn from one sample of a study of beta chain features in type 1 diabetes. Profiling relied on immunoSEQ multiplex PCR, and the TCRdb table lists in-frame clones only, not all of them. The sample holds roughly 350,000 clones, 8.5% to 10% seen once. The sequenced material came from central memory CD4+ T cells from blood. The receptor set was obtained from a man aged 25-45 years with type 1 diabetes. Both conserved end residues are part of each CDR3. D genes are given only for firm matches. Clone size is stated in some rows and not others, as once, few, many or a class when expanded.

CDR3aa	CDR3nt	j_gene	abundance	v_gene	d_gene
CASSLAGTRNTIYF	TGTGCCAGCAGTTTAGCCGGAACCCGAAACACCATATATTTT	TRBJ1-3	many	TRBV28	.
CASSESTGTLQFF	TGCGCCAGCAGTGAGTCGACTGGGACTTTGCAGTTCTTC	TRBJ2-1	.	TRBV10-2	.
CASTSGSYEQYF	TGTGCCAGCACTAGCGGATCCTACGAGCAGTACTTC	TRBJ2-7	few	TRBV2	TRBD2
CASSDATGGNQPQHF	TGTGCCAGCAGTGACGCGACAGGGGGCAATCAGCCCCAGCATTTT	TRBJ1-5	.	TRBV25-1	TRBD1
CASSPTGHNYGYTF	TGTGCCAGCAGTCCCACGGGACATAACTATGGCTACACCTTC	TRBJ1-2	.	TRBV6-5	.
CSARNTEAFF	TGCAGCGCCAGGAACACTGAAGCTTTCTTT	TRBJ1-1	.	TRBV29-1	.
CASSERRTGEGEQYF	TGTGCCAGCAGTGAAAGAAGGACGGGAGAAGGCGAGCAGTACTTC	TRBJ2-7	.	TRBV6-1	.
CASSLRGGNIQYF	TGTGCCAGCAGTTTGCGGGGCGGAAACATTCAGTACTTC	TRBJ2-4	.	TRBV27	.
CASSDWTGGGTDTQYF	TGTGCCAGCAGTGATTGGACGGGGGGGGGCACAGATACGCAGTATTTT	TRBJ2-3	.	TRBV6-1	TRBD2
CASSSSRETQYF	TGTGCCAGCAGCTCCTCCAGGGAGACCCAGTACTTC	TRBJ2-5	.	TRBV7-2	.
CASSPGLEQPQHF	TGTGCCAGCAGCCCCGGGTTGGAACAGCCCCAGCATTTT	TRBJ1-5	.	TRBV4-2	.
CASSLALTQETQYF	TGCGCCAGCAGCTTGGCCCTTACCCAGGAGACCCAGTACTTC	TRBJ2-5	.	TRBV5-1	.
CASGFRGRSNEQFF	TGCGCCAGTGGCTTTCGGGGGAGGAGCAATGAGCAGTTCTTC	TRBJ2-1	.	TRBV5-1	.
CASSPVGVHGYTF	TGTGCCAGCAGCCCCGTTGGTGTCCATGGCTACACCTTC	TRBJ1-2	many	TRBV27	.
CASSRQGTGNIQYF	TGTGCCAGCAGCCGACAGGGGACAGGGAACATTCAGTACTTC	TRBJ2-4	few	TRBV5-6	TRBD1
CASSRDRGSSEQYF	TGTGCCAGCAGCCGGGACAGGGGTTCGAGTGAGCAGTACTTC	TRBJ2-7	few	TRBV2	TRBD1
CSVRGADTEAFF	TGCAGCGTTCGGGGTGCGGACACTGAAGCTTTCTTT	TRBJ1-1	.	TRBV29-1	.
CAWRAATTNEKLFF	TGTGCCTGGAGGGCAGCCACAACTAATGAAAAACTGTTTTTT	TRBJ1-4	.	TRBV30	.
CASSTRTSGEGSDTQYF	TGTGCCAGTAGTACTCGGACTAGCGGGGAGGGATCAGATACGCAGTATTTT	TRBJ2-3	few	TRBV19	TRBD2
CAWSEDFTGELFF	TGTGCCTGGAGTGAGGACTTCACCGGGGAGCTGTTTTTT	TRBJ2-2	many	TRBV30	.
CASSGTVHQPQHF	TGTGCCAGCAGTGGGACAGTTCATCAGCCCCAGCATTTT	TRBJ1-5	few	TRBV6-1	.
CASSQIGRNYEQYF	TGCGCCAGCAGCCAGATAGGGCGCAACTACGAGCAGTACTTC	TRBJ2-7	.	TRBV4-3	.
CASSPRIRGTEAFF	TGTGCCAGCAGTCCGCGGATCCGCGGGACTGAAGCTTTCTTT	TRBJ1-1	.	TRBV27	.
CASSPDSQPGTQYF	TGTGCCAGCAGTCCCGATTCCCAACCGGGGACCCAGTACTTC	TRBJ2-5	.	TRBV28	.
CASSFISLSNEQFF	TGTGCCAGCAGCTTTATTTCCCTCAGTAATGAGCAGTTCTTC	TRBJ2-1	.	TRBV7-3	.
CASTYATATAGNTIYF	TGTGCCAGCACATACGCGACAGCAACCGCCGGAAACACCATATATTTT	TRBJ1-3	.	TRBV28	.
CASSESNSGQTYEQYF	TGCGCCAGCAGTGAGTCGAACTCGGGACAGACCTACGAGCAGTACTTC	TRBJ2-7	.	TRBV10-1	TRBD1
CASSPSPGLAGLDTQYF	TGCGCCAGCAGCCCTTCACCGGGACTAGCAGGTCTAGATACGCAGTATTTT	TRBJ2-3	few	TRBV4-3	TRBD2
CASSPKLVTYEQYF	TGTGCCAGCAGTCCAAAACTAGTAACCTACGAGCAGTACTTC	TRBJ2-7	.	TRBV27	.
CASSAQGASGANVLTF	TGTGCCAGCAGTGCACAGGGGGCTTCTGGGGCCAACGTCCTGACTTTC	TRBJ2-6	few	TRBV6-1	TRBD1
CASSRGGTTNEKLFF	TGTGCCAGCAGCCGTGGAGGGACAACTAATGAAAAACTGTTTTTT	TRBJ1-4	.	TRBV7-2	.
CAIRRDGNSNQPQHF	TGTGCCATCAGAAGGGACGGGAATAGCAATCAGCCCCAGCATTTT	TRBJ1-5	.	TRBV9	.
CASSPRQGVEAFF	TGTGCCAGCAGTCCCCGGCAGGGAGTTGAAGCTTTCTTT	TRBJ1-1	.	TRBV28	.
CASSLGYTDTQYF	TGTGCCAGCAGCTTGGGGTACACAGATACGCAGTATTTT	TRBJ2-3	.	TRBV11-1	.
CASSPNRAASNEQFF	TGTGCCAGCAGCCCTAACAGGGCAGCGAGCAATGAGCAGTTCTTC	TRBJ2-1	.	TRBV6-6	.
CASSLAGQPQHF	TGTGCCAGCAGCTTAGCGGGTCAGCCCCAGCATTTT	TRBJ1-5	.	TRBV7-8	.
CASSQTTSYNEQFF	TGTGCCAGCAGTCAAACTACTTCCTACAATGAGCAGTTCTTC	TRBJ2-1	few	TRBV6-6	.
CASSEGLAGGGRTDTQYF	TGTGCCAGCAGTGAAGGACTAGCGGGAGGAGGACGCACAGATACGCAGTATTTT	TRBJ2-3	few	TRBV6-1	TRBD2
CASSHKTGGGLCGYTF	TGTGCCAGCAGCCACAAGACAGGGGGCGGGCTATGTGGCTACACCTTC	TRBJ1-2	many	TRBV21-1	.
CASSSQDSHTDTQYF	TGTGCCAGCAGTTCTCAGGACAGTCACACAGATACGCAGTATTTT	TRBJ2-3	.	TRBV6-5	.
CASSQDYQELGTPLVQYF	TGCGCCAGCAGCCAAGATTATCAGGAGTTAGGCACCCCCTTGGTGCAGTACTTC	TRBJ2-7	.	TRBV4-1	.
CASSLIDEQYF	TGTGCCAGCAGCTTAATCGACGAGCAGTACTTC	TRBJ2-7	many	TRBV7-2	.
CASSLGLYRNTGELFF	TGCGCCAGCAGCTTGGGACTATATCGAAACACCGGGGAGCTGTTTTTT	TRBJ2-2	few	TRBV5-1	.
CASSSAGILTDTQYF	TGTGCCAGCAGCTCTGCCGGGATCCTAACAGATACGCAGTATTTT	TRBJ2-3	.	TRBV7-2	.
CASSQQGWNTEAFF	TGCGCCAGCAGCCAACAGGGATGGAACACTGAAGCTTTCTTT	TRBJ1-1	.	TRBV5-1	.
CASSDFGELFF	TGTGCCAGCAGTGATTTCGGGGAGCTGTTTTTT	TRBJ2-2	few	TRBV6-1	.